Listed below are T cell receptor beta chains from one sample, sequenced in a study of blood T cell repertoires in COVID-19. Sequenced by immunoSEQ multiplex PCR; TCRdb stores in-frame clones only, minus some. This table has fewer than 200,000 clones, 88% appearing once. The specimen was peripheral blood. The source of these receptors is a man aged 40-49 years with active or convalescent COVID-19. Both conserved end residues are trimmed from each CDR3.

j_call v_call cdr3_aa
TRBJ2-3 TRBV4-2 ASSRDFSGGPSTDTQY
TRBJ1-1 TRBV19 ASSITPMNTEAF
TRBJ2-5 TRBV18 ASSPRRGPGRETQY
TRBJ2-2 TRBV19 ASSIGTGGTGELF
TRBJ1-2 TRBV6-5 ASSRQASANYGYT
TRBJ2-2 TRBV5-1 ASSLDPGSTNTGELF
TRBJ1-5 TRBV6-1 ASSDGTGVIDQPQH
TRBJ1-5 TRBV24-1 ATSEGGNQPQH
TRBJ2-7 TRBV5-6 ASSFFGQLYEQY
TRBJ2-3 TRBV11-3 ASSLGQGFTDTQY